One sample yielded the 27 T cell receptor beta chains listed below, sequenced in a study of identical twins (TCRdb year 2016). Libraries were prepared through 5' RACE. Reads for this sample came from an Illumina HiSeq 2000. Using fastp trimming at Q25 and MiXCR clonotype assembly, TCRdb reanalyzed the public sequencing data and kept in-frame beta chains. Identical CDR3 protein sequences are pooled into one entry, listed with their most common genes and DNA. The table for this sample lists 420,000 or so distinct CDR3 sequences; around 20% of them were counted only once. In total, the top ten clones hold approximately 12% of the sample. Sequenced material: naive T cells sorted from blood. The sample's cell subset or site label, decoded: cells isolated with a human naive T-cell isolation kit. These TCRs come from a man aged 45-65 years in good health.

This clonotype occurred a few times. CDR3 in DNA: TGCAGTGCTAGAGAGGGGGGGCGTCGGGAGCAGTACTTC. Its translation: CSAREGGRREQYF. This rearrangement joins TRBV20-1 to TRBJ2-7; D possibly corresponds to TRBD2 (7 bases). The CDR3 has 13 amino acids. Trimming stripped 0 bases from V and 7 bases from J, with 13 bases between. The germline V gene has CDR1 DFQATT and CDR2 SNEGSKA (reference sequence).

At least ten counts were recorded for this clonotype. This chain links TRBV5-1 with TRBJ2-3; 7 bases are shared with TRBD1. The length of the CDR3 is 14 residues. Germline CDR1 reads SGHRS; CDR2 reads YFSETQ. Unmatched junction bases numbered 9, after V lost 10 bases and J lost 1 base. The CDR3 region is CAAKEGGGTDTQYF. The CDR3 bases are TGCGCCGCCAAGGAAGGGGGCGGCACAGATACGCAGTATTTT.

This clonotype was counted only a few times. This chain uses TRBV5-1 with TRBJ2-7; 9 positions agree with TRBD2. CDR1 SGHRS and CDR2 YFSETQ come from the germline V gene. This CDR3 region has 15 residues. With V trimmed by 3 bases and J by 5 bases, 9 bases remained unmatched. The CDR3 is CASSSIAGAVDEQYF. The CDR3 DNA is TGCGCCAGCAGCTCCATAGCGGGAGCAGTCGACGAGCAGTACTTC.

This clonotype was detected ten times or more. This sequence joins TRBV4-3 and TRBJ1-3; 9 nucleotides align to TRBD1. Germline V gene data show CDR1 as LGHNA and CDR2 as YSLEER. The CDR3 totals 15 residues. With V trimmed by 3 bases and J by 4 bases, 4 bases remained unmatched. CDR3 DNA: TGCGCCAGCAGCCATGGGACAGGGAACGGAAACACCATATATTTT. Amino acids: CASSHGTGNGNTIYF.

This clonotype occurred a few times. The chain joins TRBV9 to TRBJ1-1; D is unresolved. This CDR3 spans 13 amino acids. CDR1 and CDR2 (germline): SGDLS, YYNGEE. Trimming stripped 7 bases from V and 1 base from J, with 11 bases between. The CDR3: CASQGGGNTEAFF. The CDR3 coding sequence is TGTGCCAGCCAAGGTGGAGGGAACACTGAAGCTTTCTTT.

This clonotype was picked up a small number of times. This chain connects TRBV6-5 to TRBJ2-5, with D possibly being TRBD1 (5 bases). Trimming cost V 0 bases and J 4 bases, with 12 bases left between them. The CDR3 is made up of 15 amino acids. Germline CDR1 is MNHEY and CDR2 is SVGAGI. The CDR3: CASSYSWGRVETQYF. The CDR3 bases are TGTGCCAGCAGTTACTCTTGGGGCAGGGTAGAGACCCAGTACTTC.

With respect to this clonotype: A much larger clone lies one base from this, so it may be a read error. The CDR3 sequence: CSVGGGEELFF. CDR3 in DNA: TGCAGCGTTGGCGGCGGCGAGGAGCTGTTTTTT. This sequence joins TRBV29-1 and TRBJ2-2; D call uncertain. Germline V gives CDR1 SQVTM, CDR2 ANQGSEA. The V and J ends lost 4 bases and 10 bases respectively, with 10 bases between them. The CDR3 is 11 residues long.

The V and J genes are TRBV4-3 and TRBJ1-4; no definite D call. Germline-derived CDR1 and CDR2 are LGHNA and YSLEER. The CDR3 has 13 residues. The ends were cut back, 6 bases at V and 6 bases at J, with 11 bases in the middle. The CDR3 bases are TGCGCCAGCAGTCCATTAGTGGATGAAAAACTGTTTTTT. This sequence encodes CASSPLVDEKLFF.

Only a few counts were recorded for this clonotype. V gene TRBV30 combines with J gene TRBJ2-2; D is perhaps TRBD1 (5 bases). This CDR3 region has 14 residues. Germline CDR1 is GTSNPN and CDR2 is SVGIG (reference sequence). Trimming shortened V by 2 bases and J by 7 bases, and 14 bases separated the two germline ends. The CDR3 here is CAWSKGRLVGELFF. CDR3 in DNA: TGTGCCTGGAGTAAGGGGCGTTTGGTCGGGGAGCTGTTTTTT.

The chain couples TRBV5-1 to TRBJ2-7; 7 nucleotides line up with TRBD1. CDR3 length: 13 amino acids. Germline lookup yields CDR1 SGHRS and CDR2 YFSETQ. Germline trimming cut 0 bases from V and 6 bases from J; bases unmatched to any gene: 3. CDR3 sequence: CASSLEAGGEQYF. CDR3 DNA: TGCGCCAGCAGCTTGGAAGCAGGGGGCGAGCAGTACTTC.

This rearrangement joins TRBV3-1 to TRBJ1-1; D gene unclear. The CDR3 has 14 residues. V gave up 1 base and J gave up 5 bases, with 11 bases separating them. Germline-derived CDR1 and CDR2 are LGHDT and YNNKEL (reference sequence). The DNA of the CDR3 is TGTGCCAGCAGCCAAGCACTCTATGGGACTGAAGCTTTCTTT. The encoded protein is CASSQALYGTEAFF.

This clonotype appeared a few times. CDR3 sequence reads: CASSQVSWRQLANTGELFF. As DNA, the CDR3 is TGCGCCAGCAGCCAAGTGTCATGGAGACAACTCGCGAACACCGGGGAGCTGTTTTTT. This sequence joins TRBV4-1 and TRBJ2-2, with unresolved D. The CDR3 sequence is 19 residues long. Germline loops: CDR1 MGHRA, CDR2 YSYEKL. The V gene lost 1 base and the J gene lost 0 bases, with 18 bases spanning the gap.

This chain uses TRBV20-1 with TRBJ2-7; D remains unclear. This CDR3 spans 13 amino acids. V dropped 3 bases and J dropped 3 bases, with 12 bases sitting between them. CDR1 and CDR2 (germline): DFQATT, SNEGSKA (reference sequence). The CDR3 protein is CSASRQDLYEQYF. The CDR3 nucleotides read TGCAGTGCTAGTCGGCAGGACCTCTACGAGCAGTACTTC.

The chain employs TRBV20-1 and TRBJ1-2; perhaps TRBD1 as D (5 bases). This CDR3 is 17 amino acids long. In germline, CDR1 is DFQATT, CDR2 SNEGSKA (reference sequence). V lost 1 base, J lost 0 bases, and 18 bases lay in between. For the CDR3, the DNA is TGCAGTGCTAGAGTATCCCCTTCGACAGAAGCTAACTATGGCTACACCTTC. It is translated as CSARVSPSTEANYGYTF.

The rearrangement uses TRBV20-1 and TRBJ2-2; 8 nucleotides align to TRBD1. CDR1 is DFQATT, CDR2 SNEGSKA, per germline (reference sequence). CDR3 size: 15 residues. Germline trimming cut 3 bases from V and 4 bases from J; bases unmatched to any gene: 7. This CDR3 reads CSASRDRSFTGELFF. In nucleotides, the CDR3 is TGCAGTGCTAGCCGGGACAGGTCCTTCACCGGGGAGCTGTTTTTT.

This clonotype was detected only a few times. The chain links TRBV7-8 to TRBJ2-2, with TRBD2 matching 12 bases. The CDR3 length is 16 residues. Trimming cost V 4 bases and J 7 bases; bases outside gene matches: 7. The germline V gene encodes CDR1 SGHVS and CDR2 FQNEAQ. The CDR3 reads CASSSPSGRVVGELFF. In nucleotides, the CDR3 is TGTGCCAGCAGCTCCCCTAGCGGGAGGGTGGTCGGGGAGCTGTTTTTT.

Ten or more counts support this clonotype. J is TRBJ2-3 and V is TRBV4-3; 8 bases align to TRBD1. The CDR3 extends over 17 amino acids. V gave up 1 base and J gave up 3 bases; unmatched junction bases: 9. Per germline, CDR1 LGHNA and CDR2 YSLEER. The CDR3 sequence is CASSQGARQGRTDTQYF. CDR3 nucleotide sequence: TGCGCCAGCAGCCAAGGGGCCCGACAGGGGCGGACAGATACGCAGTATTTT.

This clonotype was seen repeatedly, ten times or more. The chain uses TRBV7-9 and TRBJ2-3, with D perhaps being TRBD1 or TRBD2 (5 bases each). Between the trimmed V and J ends, which lost 5 bases and 6 bases, there was a span of 18 bases. CDR1 is SEHNR and CDR2 is FQNEAQ in the germline V gene (reference sequence). The CDR3 sequence is 15 residues long. CDR3 DNA sequence: TGTGCCAGCAGCGTCGGGGCACTCACGTCCGATACGCAGTATTTT. Protein: CASSVGALTSDTQYF.

This clonotype was counted a few times. J is TRBJ2-1 and V is TRBV6-2 or TRBV6-3; 8 nucleotides match TRBD2. V was clipped by 7 bases and J by 13 bases; unmatched bases: 15. Germline CDR1 is MNHEY and CDR2 is SVGEGT. CDR3 length: 14 residues. The CDR3 loop is CASTPFLAGGGQFF. In DNA form, the CDR3 reads TGTGCCAGCACCCCTTTTTTGGCGGGGGGAGGACAGTTCTTC.

This sequence joins TRBV10-3 and TRBJ1-6; 8 nucleotides align to TRBD1. This CDR3 has 14 residues. The V and J ends lost 6 bases and 5 bases, in that order; junction bases with no gene match: 3. Per the germline V gene, CDR1 is ENHRY and CDR2 is SYGVKD. CDR3 sequence: CAIRPTGDNSPLHF. In nucleotides, the CDR3 is TGTGCCATCAGGCCGACAGGGGATAATTCACCCCTCCACTTT.

The chain uses TRBV29-1 and TRBJ2-7; 9 nucleotides agree with TRBD1. This CDR3 has 13 residues. Germline assignment: CDR1 SQVTM and CDR2 ANQGSEA. V shed 7 bases and J 5 bases; nucleotides not matched to a gene: 9. The CDR3 DNA reads TGCAGCGCTCGACAGGGGGATCGAGACGAGCAGTACTTC. Translated, it gives CSARQGDRDEQYF.

The chain employs TRBV7-2 and TRBJ2-7; 9 bases align to TRBD2. This CDR3 has 15 residues. The germline V gene encodes CDR1 SGHTA and CDR2 FQGNSA. V lost 0 bases to trimming and J lost 9 bases; unmatched junction nucleotides: 9. The CDR3 protein is CASSLALAGSSGQYF. For the CDR3, the DNA is TGTGCCAGCAGCTTAGCACTAGCGGGCTCTTCCGGGCAGTACTTC.

There are many counts of this clonotype. The rearrangement joins TRBV7-2 to TRBJ2-2; 9 positions match TRBD1. This CDR3 has 16 amino acids. Per germline, CDR1 SGHTA and CDR2 FQGNSA. Germline trimming cut 5 bases from V and 6 bases from J; bases unmatched to any gene: 10. The CDR3 sequence: CASSITGTGRPGELFF. Here the CDR3 DNA reads TGTGCCAGCAGCATCACCGGGACAGGGAGACCCGGGGAGCTGTTTTTT.

The gene calls are TRBV29-1 and TRBJ2-2, with 7 nucleotides matching TRBD1. The CDR3 is 13 residues long. Trimming at V came to 5 bases and at J to 8 bases, leaving 8 bases not matched to a gene. CDR1 is SQVTM and CDR2 is ANQGSEA in the germline V gene. CDR3 DNA sequence: TGCAGCGTTAGGCGACAGGGTCCTGGGGAGCTGTTTTTT. As protein: CSVRRQGPGELFF.

This clonotype showed up many times. The rearrangement joins TRBV4-3 to TRBJ2-7, with 10 bases that match TRBD1. Unmatched junction bases numbered 1, after V lost 0 bases and J lost 2 bases. Germline CDR1 and CDR2: LGHNA and YSLEER. CDR3 size: 15 residues. CDR3 loop: CASSQDGQGAYEQYF. For the CDR3, the DNA is TGCGCCAGCAGCCAAGATGGACAGGGGGCCTACGAGCAGTACTTC.

This clonotype was counted ten times or more. The CDR3 protein is CASSLSPGRPEAFF. DNA for the CDR3: TGTGCCAGCAGCTTAAGCCCAGGTCGCCCTGAAGCTTTCTTT. The chain joins TRBV7-6 to TRBJ1-1, with unresolved D. Germline V CDR1 and CDR2: SGHVS, FNYEAQ. V dropped 2 bases and J dropped 6 bases, with 13 bases sitting between them. The CDR3 extends over 14 amino acids.

This clonotype appeared many times. The chain links TRBV2 to TRBJ2-7; 8 positions match TRBD2. The CDR3 totals 15 residues. From germline, CDR1 is SNHLY and CDR2 FYNNEI. The junction had 10 bases not matched to a gene; V was cut back by 6 bases and J by 3 bases. The CDR3 DNA sequence: TGTGCCAGCAGCTCCCTGGGACTAGGACACTACGAGCAGTACTTC. It specifies CASSSLGLGHYEQYF.